What follows is one TCR beta chain and its context. Its antigen is undetermined. Attachment of unique molecular identifiers was made to individual cDNA molecules. TCRdb re-called the 5' RACE reads with MiXCR, one entry per CDR3 protein. The top ten clones hold 15% to 19% of a sample with 20,000 to 30,000 distinct CDR3 sequences, around 4% of them seen once. This sample is drawn from a study of early T cells in non-severe SARS-CoV-2 infection. Study as a whole: Chains were not paired, and sequencing was done on bulk RNA from unsorted whole blood. Study-wide results and limits: Missing private and CD4 specificities, VDJdb matching favored anti-spike CD8 responses.

The CDR3 spans 13 residues. With V trimmed by 4 bases and J by 3 bases, 3 bases remained unmatched. Germline V CDR1 and CDR2: SGHDN, FVKESK. Sequenced sample: whole blood. The chain joins TRBV14 to TRBJ2-7, with TRBD2 matching over 7 bases. The receptor comes from an adult who was a healthcare worker with PCR-confirmed SARS-CoV-2 infection or an uninfected control (not recorded which). Here the CDR3 reads CASSPPGGYEQYF. In DNA, the CDR3 is TGTGCCAGCAGCCCCCCGGGGGGCTACGAGCAGTACTTC.